This T cell receptor (beta chain) stems from a study of T-cell reconstitution after alpha-beta-depleted transplantation in children. Notes on the study in general: Some patients showed high day-60 TCRbeta diversity, which derived from surviving recipient T cells and thymic progenitors. When one year had passed after transplant, most T-cell counts and diversity came from newly produced T cells.

From germline, CDR1 is SGHAT and CDR2 FQNNGV. The CDR3 totals 15 residues. Trimming removed 2 bases from V and 5 bases from J, with 12 bases in between. This clonotype has a count of ten or more. Antigen: not known. Unique molecular identifiers were built into the TCRbeta library. MiXCR, run by TCRdb on the PCR reads, gives a single entry per CDR3 protein. This table holds 300,000 to 400,000 distinct CDR3 sequences, roughly 15% found once. This TCR was recovered from a male patient between 2 and 10 years old who had a stem cell transplant for acute lymphoblastic leukemia, so the T cells may come from the graft donor. The source was PBMCs, mostly from graft donor cells, collected 360 days after TCRalphabeta/CD19-depleted stem cell transplant. The V call is TRBV11-2, the J call TRBJ2-2; the D gene is possibly TRBD2 (6 bases). The chain's CDR3 is CASSLMRLGTGELFF. In DNA form, the CDR3 reads TGTGCCAGCAGCTTAATGAGACTAGGTACCGGGGAGCTGTTTTTT.